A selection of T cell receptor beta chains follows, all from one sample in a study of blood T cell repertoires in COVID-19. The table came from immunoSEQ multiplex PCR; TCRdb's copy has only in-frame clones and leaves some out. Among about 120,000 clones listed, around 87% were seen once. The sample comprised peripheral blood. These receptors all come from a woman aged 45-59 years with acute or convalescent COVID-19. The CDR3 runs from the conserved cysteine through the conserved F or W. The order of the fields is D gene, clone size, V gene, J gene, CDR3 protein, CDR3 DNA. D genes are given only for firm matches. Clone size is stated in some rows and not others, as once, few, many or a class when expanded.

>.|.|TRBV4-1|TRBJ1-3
CASSPDEEPGDTIYF
TGCGCCAGCAGCCCCGACGAGGAACCGGGGGACACCATATATTTT
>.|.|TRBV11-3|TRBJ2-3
CASSLQFASTDTQYF
TGTGCCAGCAGCTTACAATTTGCGAGCACAGATACGCAGTATTTT
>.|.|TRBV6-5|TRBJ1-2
CASRGPSGYTF
TGTGCCAGCAGGGGCCCCAGTGGCTACACCTTC
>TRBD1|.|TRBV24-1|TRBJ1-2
CATAGTGDLSFYGYTF
TGTGCCACCGCAGGGACAGGGGATCTCAGTTTCTATGGCTACACCTTC
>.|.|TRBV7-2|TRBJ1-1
CASSLDREGTEAFF
TGTGCCAGCAGCTTGGACAGAGAGGGAACTGAAGCTTTCTTT
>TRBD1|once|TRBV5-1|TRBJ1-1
CASSLDGTGAVAFF
TGCGCCAGCAGCTTGGACGGGACAGGGGCCGTAGCTTTCTTT
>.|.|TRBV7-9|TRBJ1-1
CASNYGEPEAFF
TGTGCCAGCAACTACGGGGAACCTGAAGCTTTCTTT
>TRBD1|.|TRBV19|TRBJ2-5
CASTVGQGQETQYF
TGTGCCAGTACCGTTGGACAGGGGCAAGAGACCCAGTACTTC
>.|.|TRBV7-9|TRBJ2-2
CASSFFLSGILGDTGELFF
TGTGCCAGCAGCTTCTTCTTGTCAGGCATCCTAGGGGACACCGGGGAGCTGTTTTTT
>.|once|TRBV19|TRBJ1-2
CASSLIWDTGYGYTF
TGTGCCAGTAGTCTCATCTGGGACACGGGCTATGGCTACACCTTC
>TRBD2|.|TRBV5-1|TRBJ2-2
CASSFSGGNTGELFF
TGCGCCAGCAGCTTTAGCGGGGGGAACACCGGGGAGCTGTTTTTT
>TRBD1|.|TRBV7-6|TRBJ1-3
CASSDRVNTIYF
TGTGCCAGCAGCGACAGGGTTAACACCATATATTTT
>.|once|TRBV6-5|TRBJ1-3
CASGPRFGSGNTIYF
TGTGCCAGCGGTCCGAGGTTTGGATCTGGAAACACCATATATTTT
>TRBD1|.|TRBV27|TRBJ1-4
CASSPGQGAGDGEKLFF
TGTGCCAGCAGTCCGGGGCAGGGGGCCGGGGATGGTGAAAAACTGTTTTTT
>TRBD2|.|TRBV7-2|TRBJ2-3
CASSWTGTSGTDTQYF
TGTGCCAGCAGCTGGACCGGGACTAGCGGGACGGATACGCAGTATTTT
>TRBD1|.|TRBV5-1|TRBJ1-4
CASSSPGTGDEKLFF
TGCGCCAGCAGCTCCCCCGGGACAGGGGATGAAAAACTGTTTTTT
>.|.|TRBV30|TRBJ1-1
CAWSGSGTEAFF
TGTGCCTGGAGTGGGAGCGGCACTGAAGCTTTCTTT
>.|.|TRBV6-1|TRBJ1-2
CASSEGVELGGYTF
TGTGCCAGCAGCGAAGGGGTGGAACTGGGCGGCTACACCTTC
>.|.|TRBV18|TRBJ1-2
CASSPLQGPYGYTF
TGTGCCAGCTCACCCCTACAGGGACCATATGGCTACACCTTC
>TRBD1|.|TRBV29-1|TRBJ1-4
CSVGQGTKEKLFF
TGCAGCGTGGGACAGGGTACGAAGGAAAAACTGTTTTTT
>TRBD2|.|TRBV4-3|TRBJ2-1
CASSQVSGVSSSYNEQFF
TGCGCCAGCAGCCAAGTTAGCGGGGTCTCCAGCTCCTACAATGAGCAGTTCTTC
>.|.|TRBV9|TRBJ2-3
CASSVVGESTDTQYF
TGTGCCAGCAGCGTAGTCGGGGAAAGCACAGATACGCAGTATTTT
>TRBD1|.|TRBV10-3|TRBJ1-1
CAISESGGSRYTEAFF
TGTGCCATCAGTGAGTCAGGGGGCAGCCGTTACACTGAAGCTTTCTTT
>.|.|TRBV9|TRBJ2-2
CASSVVGNTGELFF
TGTGCCAGCAGCGTAGTCGGTAACACCGGGGAGCTGTTTTTT
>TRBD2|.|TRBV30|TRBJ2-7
CAWRVSGGPSYEQYF
TGTGCCTGGAGAGTCTCGGGAGGACCTTCCTACGAGCAGTACTTC
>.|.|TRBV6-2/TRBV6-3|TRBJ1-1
CASSLQGTEAFF
TGTGCCAGCAGCCTCCAGGGCACTGAAGCTTTCTTT
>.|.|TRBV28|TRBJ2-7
CASSLDSLIRSEQYF
TGTGCCAGCAGTTTGGACTCCTTAATCCGGTCCGAGCAGTACTTC
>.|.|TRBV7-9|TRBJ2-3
CASSSLSRDTQYF
TGTGCCAGCAGCTCCTTAAGCCGAGATACGCAGTATTTT
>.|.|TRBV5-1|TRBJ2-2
CASSPGHLNTGELFF
TGCGCCAGCAGCCCTGGACACCTGAACACCGGGGAGCTGTTTTTT
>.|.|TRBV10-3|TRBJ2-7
CAISDGDRTRYEQYF
TGTGCCATCAGTGACGGTGACAGGACCCGGTACGAGCAGTACTTC
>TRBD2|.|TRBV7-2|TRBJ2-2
CASSLLGLASTGELFF
TGTGCCAGCAGCTTATTAGGACTAGCCAGCACCGGGGAGCTGTTTTTT
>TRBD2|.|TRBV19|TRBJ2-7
CASSIGGSEQYF
TGTGCCAGTAGTATAGGCGGGAGCGAGCAGTACTTC
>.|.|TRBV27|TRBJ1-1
CASTTGGRNTEAFF
TGTGCCAGCACCACGGGGGGAAGGAACACTGAAGCTTTCTTT